This T cell receptor (beta chain) was identified in a study of blood T cell repertoires in COVID-19. Across the whole study: T cells, B-cell-depleted T cells, or PBMCs supplied cDNA or gDNA.

Enrolled during active infection, Seattle patients were then followed longitudinally. The authors' processing: Amplification of reference gene primers was used by the study to estimate nucleated cell counts. Profiled with immunoSEQ multiplex PCR; TCRdb holds only in-frame clones, not every one. The V and J calls and clone size were taken over from that table, and D and trimming were inferred from the DNA. The sample consists of 400,000 to 450,000 clones, around 90% of them appearing once. The V gene's germline CDR1 is SEHNR and CDR2 FQNEAQ (reference sequence). Trimming at V came to 5 bases and at J to 5 bases, leaving 8 bases not matched to a gene. There are 15 residues in the CDR3.

This chain uses TRBV7-9 with TRBJ2-5; 10 bases align to TRBD2. The clonotype comes from a man between 18 and 29 years old with COVID-19, enrolled during active disease. The sequenced sample consisted of peripheral blood. CDR3 loop: CASSPYTSGNETQYF. For the CDR3, the DNA is TGTGCCAGCAGCCCCTACACTAGCGGGAATGAGACCCAGTACTTC.